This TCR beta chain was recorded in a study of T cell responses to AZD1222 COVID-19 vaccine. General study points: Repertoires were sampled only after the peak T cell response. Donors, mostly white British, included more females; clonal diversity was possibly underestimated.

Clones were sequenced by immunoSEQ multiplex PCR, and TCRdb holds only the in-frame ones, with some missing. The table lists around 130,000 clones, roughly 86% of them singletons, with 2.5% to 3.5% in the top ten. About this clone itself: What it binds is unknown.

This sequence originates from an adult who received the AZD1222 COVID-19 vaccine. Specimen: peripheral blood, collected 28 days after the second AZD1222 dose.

The CDR3 DNA reads as TGTGCCAGTAGTTCCAGCGGGGGGGCCACCACCGGGGAGCTGTTTTTT. This translates into CASSSSGGATTGELFF. This chain joins TRBV19 and TRBJ2-2, with 10 bases that match TRBD2. V gave up 5 bases and J gave up 4 bases; unmatched junction bases: 7. The CDR3 consists of 16 residues. Germline V CDR1 and CDR2: LNHDA, SQIVND (reference sequence). The full variable domain, in which reference TRBV19 and TRBJ2-2 provide the parts outside the CDR3, is DGGITQSPKYLFRKEGQNVTLSCEQNLNHDAMYWYRQDPGQGLRLIYYSQIVNDFQKGDIAEGYSVSREKKESFPLTVTSAQKNPTAFYLCASSSSGGATTGELFFGEGSRLTVL.